This T cell receptor (beta chain) originates from a study of tumour-infiltrating T cells in Burkitt lymphoma. Study-level information: Productive clonality predicted overall and progression-free survival.

The method was immunoSEQ multiplex PCR; TCRdb's version includes in-frame clones alone and lacks a portion of them. The sample consists of just under 8,000 clones, roughly 73% of them appearing once. Germline V lookup: CDR1 SGHDT, CDR2 YYEEEE. The CDR3 covers 14 residues. The V gene lost 0 bases and the J gene lost 6 bases, with 12 bases spanning the gap. V usage is TRBV5-6 and J usage is TRBJ1-2; no clear D. The origin of this receptor is a human donor with diffuse large B-cell lymphoma. The source material was tumor tissue. For the CDR3, the DNA is TGTGCCAGCAGCTTGGCCGAGCGACACGATGGCTACACCTTC. Amino acids: CASSLAERHDGYTF.